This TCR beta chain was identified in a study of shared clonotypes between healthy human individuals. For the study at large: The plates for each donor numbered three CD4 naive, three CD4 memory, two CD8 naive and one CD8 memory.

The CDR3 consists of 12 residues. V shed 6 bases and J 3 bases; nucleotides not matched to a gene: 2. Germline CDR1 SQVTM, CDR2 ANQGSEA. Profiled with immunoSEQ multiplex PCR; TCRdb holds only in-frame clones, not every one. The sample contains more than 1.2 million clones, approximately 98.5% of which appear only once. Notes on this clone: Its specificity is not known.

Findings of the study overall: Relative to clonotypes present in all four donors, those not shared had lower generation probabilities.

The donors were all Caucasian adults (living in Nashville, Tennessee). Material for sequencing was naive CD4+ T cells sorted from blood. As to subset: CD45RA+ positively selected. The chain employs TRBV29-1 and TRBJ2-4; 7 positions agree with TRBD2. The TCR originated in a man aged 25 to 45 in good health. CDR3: CSVRTSKNIQYF. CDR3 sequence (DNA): TGCAGCGTAAGGACTAGCAAAAACATTCAGTACTTC.